This T cell receptor (beta chain) was profiled in a study of identical twins. One entry per CDR3 protein, called by TCRdb with MiXCR from the 5' RACE reads. The sample lists 450,000 or so distinct CDR3 sequences; 20% to 25% were seen once. In every case, the donor was a healthy Caucasian. V was pared by 1 base and J by 11 bases, with 4 bases of the junction left unmatched. This CDR3 has 13 amino acids. Germline CDR1 is SQVTM and CDR2 is ANQGSEA. The sample was also linked to a second study, of T cells expressing NK-cell markers. That source notes: Beta-chain profiling covered CD3+CD56+NKG2C+, CD3+CD56+NKG2C- and CD3+CD56-NKG2C+ sorted subsets. The leading position in the CD3+CD56-NKG2C+ fraction of a few donors also went to these clonotypes.

The origin of this receptor is a woman aged 18-29 years in good health. Sequenced sample: CD4+ T cells sorted from blood. J is TRBJ2-1 and V is TRBV29-1, with 11 bases identical to TRBD2. CDR3 amino acids: CSVEGGTSGKQFF. For the CDR3, the DNA is TGCAGCGTTGAAGGTGGGACTAGCGGAAAGCAGTTCTTC.